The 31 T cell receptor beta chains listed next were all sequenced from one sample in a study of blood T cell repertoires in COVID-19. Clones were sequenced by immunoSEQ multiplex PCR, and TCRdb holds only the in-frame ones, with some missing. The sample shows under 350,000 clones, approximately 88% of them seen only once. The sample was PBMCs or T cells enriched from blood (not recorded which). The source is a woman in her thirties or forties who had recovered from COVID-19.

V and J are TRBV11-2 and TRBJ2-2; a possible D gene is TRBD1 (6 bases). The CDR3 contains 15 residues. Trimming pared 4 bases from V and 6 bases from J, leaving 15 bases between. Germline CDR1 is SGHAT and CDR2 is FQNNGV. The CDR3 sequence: CASSSRGASAGELFF. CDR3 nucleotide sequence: TGTGCCAGCAGCTCCAGGGGCGCTTCAGCCGGGGAGCTGTTTTTT.

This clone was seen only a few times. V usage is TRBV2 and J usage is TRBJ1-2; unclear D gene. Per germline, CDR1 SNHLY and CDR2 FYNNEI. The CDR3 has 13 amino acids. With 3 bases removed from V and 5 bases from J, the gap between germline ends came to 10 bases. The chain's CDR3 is CASSDTSGYGYTF. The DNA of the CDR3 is TGTGCCAGCAGTGACACCTCGGGATATGGCTACACCTTC.

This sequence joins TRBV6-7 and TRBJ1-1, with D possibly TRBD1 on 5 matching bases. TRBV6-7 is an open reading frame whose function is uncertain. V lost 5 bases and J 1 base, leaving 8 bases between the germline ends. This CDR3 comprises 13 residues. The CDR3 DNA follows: TGTGCCAGCAGTGCCAGGGCGAACACTGAAGCTTTCTTT. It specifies CASSARANTEAFF.

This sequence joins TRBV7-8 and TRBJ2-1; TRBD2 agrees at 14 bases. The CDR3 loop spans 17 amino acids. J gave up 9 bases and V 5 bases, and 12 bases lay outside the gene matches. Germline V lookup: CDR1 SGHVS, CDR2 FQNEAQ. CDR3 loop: CASSRGLAGVEYFEQFF. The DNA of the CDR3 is TGTGCCAGCAGCCGGGGACTAGCGGGAGTGGAGTACTTTGAGCAGTTCTTC.

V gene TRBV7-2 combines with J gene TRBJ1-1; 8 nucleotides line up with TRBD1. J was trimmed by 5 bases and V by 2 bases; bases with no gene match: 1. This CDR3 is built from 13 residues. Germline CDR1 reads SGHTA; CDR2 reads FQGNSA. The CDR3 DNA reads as TGTGCCAGCAGCTTATACAGGGGGACTGAAGCTTTCTTT. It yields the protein CASSLYRGTEAFF.

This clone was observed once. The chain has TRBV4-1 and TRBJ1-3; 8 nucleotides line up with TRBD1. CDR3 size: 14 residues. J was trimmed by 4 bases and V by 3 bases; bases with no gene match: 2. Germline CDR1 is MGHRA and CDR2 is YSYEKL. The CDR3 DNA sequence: TGCGCCAGCAGCCAGTCAGGGGGCGGAAACACCATATATTTT. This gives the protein CASSQSGGGNTIYF.

CDR3 in amino acids: CASSSGGRGIYGYTF. The CDR3 DNA sequence: TGTGCCAGCAGCTCAGGCGGCAGGGGGATCTATGGCTACACCTTC. This chain joins TRBV7-2 and TRBJ1-2, with 7 positions matching TRBD1. This CDR3 is built from 15 residues. Germline V CDR1 and CDR2: SGHTA, FQGNSA. V was clipped by 4 bases and J by 4 bases; unmatched bases: 9.

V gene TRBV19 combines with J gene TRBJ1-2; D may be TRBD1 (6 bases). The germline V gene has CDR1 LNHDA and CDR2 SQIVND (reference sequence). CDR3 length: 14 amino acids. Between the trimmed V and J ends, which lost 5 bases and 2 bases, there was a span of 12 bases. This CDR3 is CASSSDRNNYGYTF. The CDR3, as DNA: TGTGCCAGTAGTTCGGACAGAAACAACTATGGCTACACCTTC.

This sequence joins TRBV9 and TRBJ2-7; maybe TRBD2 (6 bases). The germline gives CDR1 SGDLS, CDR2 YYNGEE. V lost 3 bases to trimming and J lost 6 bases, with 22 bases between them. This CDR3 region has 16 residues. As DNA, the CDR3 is TGTGCCAGCAGCGCGCAATGGGACTCCACGGTAGGCGAGCAGTACTTC. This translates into CASSAQWDSTVGEQYF.

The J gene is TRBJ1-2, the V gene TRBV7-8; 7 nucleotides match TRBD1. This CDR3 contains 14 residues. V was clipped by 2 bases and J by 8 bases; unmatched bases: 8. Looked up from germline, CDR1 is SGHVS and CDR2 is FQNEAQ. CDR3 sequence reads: CASSLRDSDGGYTF. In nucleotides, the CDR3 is TGTGCCAGCAGCTTAAGGGACAGCGACGGCGGCTACACCTTC.

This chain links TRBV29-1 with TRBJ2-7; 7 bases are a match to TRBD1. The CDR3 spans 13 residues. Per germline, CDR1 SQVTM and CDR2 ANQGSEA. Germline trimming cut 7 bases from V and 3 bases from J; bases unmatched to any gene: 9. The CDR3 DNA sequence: TGCAGCGCACAGACAGGGAACCTCTACGAGCAGTACTTC. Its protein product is CSAQTGNLYEQYF.

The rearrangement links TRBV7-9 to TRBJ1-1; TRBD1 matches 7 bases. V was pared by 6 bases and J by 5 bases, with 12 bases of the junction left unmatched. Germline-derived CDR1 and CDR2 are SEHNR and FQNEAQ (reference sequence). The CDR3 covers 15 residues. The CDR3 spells CASRYDRDGGTEAFF. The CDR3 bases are TGTGCCAGCAGGTATGACAGGGACGGGGGAACTGAAGCTTTCTTT.

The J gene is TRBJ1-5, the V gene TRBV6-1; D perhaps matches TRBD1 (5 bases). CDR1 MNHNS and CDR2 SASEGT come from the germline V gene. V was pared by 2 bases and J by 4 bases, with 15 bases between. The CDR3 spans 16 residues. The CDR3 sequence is CASSERRGRMNQPQHF. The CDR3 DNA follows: TGTGCCAGCAGTGAAAGGCGGGGCAGGATGAATCAGCCCCAGCATTTT.

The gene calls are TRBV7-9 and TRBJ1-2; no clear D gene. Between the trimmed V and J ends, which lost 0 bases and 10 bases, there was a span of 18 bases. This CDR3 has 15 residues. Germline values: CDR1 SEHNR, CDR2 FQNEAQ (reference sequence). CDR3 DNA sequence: TGTGCCAGCAGCTTAGCGTTCCGGCCTAGTAGTGTCTACACCTTC. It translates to CASSLAFRPSSVYTF.

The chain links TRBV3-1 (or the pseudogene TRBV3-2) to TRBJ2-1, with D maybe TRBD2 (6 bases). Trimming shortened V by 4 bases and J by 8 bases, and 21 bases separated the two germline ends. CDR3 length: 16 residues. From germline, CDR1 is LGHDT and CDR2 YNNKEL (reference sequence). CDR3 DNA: TGTGCCAGCAGCCGGGGATTAGGAGGGAGAGGCGATGAGCAGTTCTTC. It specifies CASSRGLGGRGDEQFF.

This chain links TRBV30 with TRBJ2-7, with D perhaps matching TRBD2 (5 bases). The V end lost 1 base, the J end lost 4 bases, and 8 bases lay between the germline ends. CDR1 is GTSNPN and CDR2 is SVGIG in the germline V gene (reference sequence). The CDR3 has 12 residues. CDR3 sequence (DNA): TGTGCCTGGAGTGACGGGAAGTACGAGCAGTACTTC. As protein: CAWSDGKYEQYF.

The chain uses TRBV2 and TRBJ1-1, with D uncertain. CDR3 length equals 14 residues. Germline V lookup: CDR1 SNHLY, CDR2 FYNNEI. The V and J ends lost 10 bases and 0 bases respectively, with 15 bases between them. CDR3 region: CAKKRDIMNTEAFF. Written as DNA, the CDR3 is TGTGCCAAAAAGAGGGATATTATGAACACTGAAGCTTTCTTT.

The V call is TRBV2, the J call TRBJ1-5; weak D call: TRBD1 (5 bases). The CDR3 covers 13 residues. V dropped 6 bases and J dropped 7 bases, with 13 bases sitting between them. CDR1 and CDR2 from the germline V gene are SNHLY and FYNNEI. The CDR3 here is CASRGVSDQPQHF. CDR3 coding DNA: TGTGCCAGCAGAGGGGTTAGTGACCAGCCCCAGCATTTT.

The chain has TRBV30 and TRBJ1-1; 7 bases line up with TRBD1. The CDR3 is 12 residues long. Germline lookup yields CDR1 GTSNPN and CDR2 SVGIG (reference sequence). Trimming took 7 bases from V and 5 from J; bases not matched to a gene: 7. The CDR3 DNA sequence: TGTGCCTATACACAGGGGTGGACTGAAGCTTTCTTT. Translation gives CAYTQGWTEAFF.

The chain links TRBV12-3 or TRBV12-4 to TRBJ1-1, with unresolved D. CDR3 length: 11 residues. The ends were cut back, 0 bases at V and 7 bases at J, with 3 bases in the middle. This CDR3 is CASSLAFEAFF. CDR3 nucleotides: TGTGCCAGCAGTTTAGCCTTTGAAGCTTTCTTT.

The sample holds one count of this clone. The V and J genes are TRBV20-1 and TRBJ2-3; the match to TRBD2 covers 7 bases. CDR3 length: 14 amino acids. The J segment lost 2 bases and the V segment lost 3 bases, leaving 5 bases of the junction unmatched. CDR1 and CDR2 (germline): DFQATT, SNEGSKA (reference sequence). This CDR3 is CSASWRGNTDTQYF. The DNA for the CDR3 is TGCAGTGCTAGTTGGCGGGGGAACACAGATACGCAGTATTTT.

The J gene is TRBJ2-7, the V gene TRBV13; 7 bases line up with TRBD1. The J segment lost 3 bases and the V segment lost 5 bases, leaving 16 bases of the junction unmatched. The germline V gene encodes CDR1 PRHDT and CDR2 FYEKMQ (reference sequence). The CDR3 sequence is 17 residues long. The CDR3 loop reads CASSLNQFRDRLYEQYF. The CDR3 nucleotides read TGTGCCAGCAGCCTGAACCAATTCCGGGACAGACTCTACGAGCAGTACTTC.

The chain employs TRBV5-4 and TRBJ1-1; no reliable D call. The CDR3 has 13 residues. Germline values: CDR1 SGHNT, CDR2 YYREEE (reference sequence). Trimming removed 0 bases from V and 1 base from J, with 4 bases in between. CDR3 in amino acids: CASSLGANTEAFF. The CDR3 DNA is TGTGCCAGCAGCTTGGGGGCGAACACTGAAGCTTTCTTT.

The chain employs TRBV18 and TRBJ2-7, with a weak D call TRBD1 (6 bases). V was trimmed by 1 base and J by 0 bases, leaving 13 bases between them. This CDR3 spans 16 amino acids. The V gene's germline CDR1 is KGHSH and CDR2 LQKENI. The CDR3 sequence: CASSPRGRTVSYEQYF. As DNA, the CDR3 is TGTGCCAGCTCACCACGCGGGCGGACAGTCTCCTACGAGCAGTACTTC. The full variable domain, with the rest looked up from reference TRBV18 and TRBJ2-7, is NAGVMQNPRHLVRRRGQEARLRCSPMKGHSHVYWYRQLPEEGLKFMVYLQKENIIDESGMPKERFSAEFPKEGPSILRIQQVVRGDSAAYFCASSPRGRTVSYEQYFGPGTRLTVT.

The CDR3 loop reads CASSFTGQGIYEQYF. For the CDR3, the DNA is TGTGCCAGCAGTTTCACGGGACAGGGGATCTACGAGCAGTACTTC. This chain links TRBV6-5 with TRBJ2-7, with 10 bases fitting TRBD1. Per germline, CDR1 MNHEY and CDR2 SVGAGI. The CDR3 runs 15 residues. The V gene end was trimmed by 4 bases and the J gene end by 3 bases; junction bases not matched to a gene: 6.

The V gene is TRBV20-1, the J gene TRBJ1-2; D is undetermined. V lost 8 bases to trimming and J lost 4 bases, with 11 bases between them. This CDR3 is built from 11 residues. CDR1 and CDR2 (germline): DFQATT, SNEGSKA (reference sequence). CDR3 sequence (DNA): TGCAGTCCCAGCGGCGGCTATGGCTACACCTTC. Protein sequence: CSPSGGYGYTF.

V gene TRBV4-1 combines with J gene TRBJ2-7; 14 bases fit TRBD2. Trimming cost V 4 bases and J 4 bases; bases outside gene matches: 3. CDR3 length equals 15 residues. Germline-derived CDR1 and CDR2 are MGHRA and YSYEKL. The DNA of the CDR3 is TGCGCCAGCAGCCGCGGGACTAGCGGGAGTTACGAGCAGTACTTC. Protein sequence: CASSRGTSGSYEQYF.

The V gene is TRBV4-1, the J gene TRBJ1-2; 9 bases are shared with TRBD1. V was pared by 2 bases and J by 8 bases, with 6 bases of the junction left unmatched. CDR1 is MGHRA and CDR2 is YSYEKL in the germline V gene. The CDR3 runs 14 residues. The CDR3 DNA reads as TGCGCCAGCAGCCAAAGGACAGGGGAGGAGGGCTACACCTTC. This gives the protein CASSQRTGEEGYTF.

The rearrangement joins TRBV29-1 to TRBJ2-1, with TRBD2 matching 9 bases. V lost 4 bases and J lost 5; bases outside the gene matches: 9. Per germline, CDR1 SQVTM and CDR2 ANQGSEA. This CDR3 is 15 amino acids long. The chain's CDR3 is CSVAAGGPGDNEQFF. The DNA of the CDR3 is TGCAGCGTTGCAGCGGGAGGTCCAGGGGACAATGAGCAGTTCTTC.

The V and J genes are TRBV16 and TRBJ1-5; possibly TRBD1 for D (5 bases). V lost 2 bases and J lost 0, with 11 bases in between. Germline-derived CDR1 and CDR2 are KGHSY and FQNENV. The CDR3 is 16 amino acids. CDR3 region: CASSQGRENSNQPQHF. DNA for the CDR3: TGTGCCAGCAGCCAAGGCAGGGAAAATAGCAATCAGCCCCAGCATTTT.

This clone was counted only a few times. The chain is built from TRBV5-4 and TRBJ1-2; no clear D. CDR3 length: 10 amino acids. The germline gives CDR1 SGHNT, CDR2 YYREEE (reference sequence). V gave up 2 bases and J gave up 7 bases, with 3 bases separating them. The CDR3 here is CASSFGGYTF. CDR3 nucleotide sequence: TGTGCCAGCAGCTTCGGTGGCTACACCTTC.